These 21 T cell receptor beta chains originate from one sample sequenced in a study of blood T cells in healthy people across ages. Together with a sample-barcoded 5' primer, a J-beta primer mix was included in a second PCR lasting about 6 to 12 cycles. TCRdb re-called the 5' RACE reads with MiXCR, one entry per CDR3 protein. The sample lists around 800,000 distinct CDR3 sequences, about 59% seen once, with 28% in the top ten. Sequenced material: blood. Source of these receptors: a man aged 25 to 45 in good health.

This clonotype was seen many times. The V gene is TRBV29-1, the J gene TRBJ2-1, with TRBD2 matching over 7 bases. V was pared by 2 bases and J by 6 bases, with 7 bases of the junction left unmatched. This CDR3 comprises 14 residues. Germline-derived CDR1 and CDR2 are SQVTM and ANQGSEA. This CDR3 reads CSVEWGGKGNEQFF. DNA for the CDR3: TGCAGCGTTGAATGGGGGGGGAAAGGCAATGAGCAGTTCTTC.

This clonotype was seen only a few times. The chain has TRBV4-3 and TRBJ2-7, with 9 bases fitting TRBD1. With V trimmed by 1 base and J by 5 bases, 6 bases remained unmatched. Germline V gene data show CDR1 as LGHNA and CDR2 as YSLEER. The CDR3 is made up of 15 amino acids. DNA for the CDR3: TGCGCCAGCAGCCAAGCGAACAGGGGGCGTGACGAGCAGTACTTC. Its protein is CASSQANRGRDEQYF.

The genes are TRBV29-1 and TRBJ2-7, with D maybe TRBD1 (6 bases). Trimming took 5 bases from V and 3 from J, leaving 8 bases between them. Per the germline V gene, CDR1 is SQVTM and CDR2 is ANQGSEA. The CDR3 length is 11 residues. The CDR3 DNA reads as TGCAGCGTTCAGACAGGCTACGAGCAGTACTTC. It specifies CSVQTGYEQYF.

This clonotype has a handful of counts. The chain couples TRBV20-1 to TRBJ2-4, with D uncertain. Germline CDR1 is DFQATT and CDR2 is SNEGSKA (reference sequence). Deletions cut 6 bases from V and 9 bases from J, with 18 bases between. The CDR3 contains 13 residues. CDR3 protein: CSAPRATLGIQYF. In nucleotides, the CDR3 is TGCAGTGCCCCCCGGGCCACCCTGGGCATTCAGTACTTC.

The CDR3 DNA is TGTGCCAGCATGCAGCTCTCCTATAATTCACCCCTCCACTTT. Amino acids: CASMQLSYNSPLHF. The genes are TRBV7-2 and TRBJ1-6; no firm D call. Trimming cost V 7 bases and J 0 bases, with 7 bases left between them. Germline-derived CDR1 and CDR2 are SGHTA and FQGNSA. The CDR3 sequence is 14 residues long.

CDR3 amino acids: CASSPSRDRASLVGEQYF. For the CDR3, the DNA is TGTGCCAGCAGCCCTTCTCGGGACCGGGCCTCTTTAGTGGGGGAGCAGTACTTC. The chain has TRBV3-1 and TRBJ2-5, with D perhaps TRBD1 or TRBD2 (5 bases each). The V end lost 4 bases, the J end lost 11 bases, and 32 bases lay between the germline ends. The CDR3 is made up of 18 amino acids. Germline lookup yields CDR1 LGHDT and CDR2 YNNKEL (reference sequence).

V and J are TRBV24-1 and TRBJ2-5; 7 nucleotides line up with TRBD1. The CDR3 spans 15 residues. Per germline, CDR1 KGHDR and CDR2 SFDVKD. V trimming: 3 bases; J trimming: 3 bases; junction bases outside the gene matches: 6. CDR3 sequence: CATSDLGQPEETQYF. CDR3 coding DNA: TGTGCCACCAGTGATCTGGGACAGCCTGAAGAGACCCAGTACTTC.

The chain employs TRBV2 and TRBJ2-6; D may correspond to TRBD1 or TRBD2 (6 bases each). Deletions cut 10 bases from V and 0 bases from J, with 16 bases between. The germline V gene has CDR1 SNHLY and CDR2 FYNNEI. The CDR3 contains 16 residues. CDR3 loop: CATPRGGDSGANVLTF. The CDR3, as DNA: TGTGCCACCCCCAGGGGCGGGGACTCTGGGGCCAACGTCCTGACTTTC.

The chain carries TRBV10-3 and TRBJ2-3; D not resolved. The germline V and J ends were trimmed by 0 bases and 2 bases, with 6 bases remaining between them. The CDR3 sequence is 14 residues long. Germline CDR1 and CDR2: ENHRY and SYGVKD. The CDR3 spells CAISESLATDTQYF. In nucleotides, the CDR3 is TGTGCCATCAGTGAGTCTTTGGCCACAGATACGCAGTATTTT.

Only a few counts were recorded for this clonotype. CDR3 loop: CSATLRHQNTEAFF. Written as DNA, the CDR3 is TGCAGCGCCACCCTGAGACACCAAAACACTGAAGCTTTCTTT. The chain combines TRBV29-1 with TRBJ1-1; no clear D. V gave up 7 bases and J gave up 2 bases, with 17 bases separating them. This CDR3 region has 14 residues. From germline, CDR1 is SQVTM and CDR2 ANQGSEA.

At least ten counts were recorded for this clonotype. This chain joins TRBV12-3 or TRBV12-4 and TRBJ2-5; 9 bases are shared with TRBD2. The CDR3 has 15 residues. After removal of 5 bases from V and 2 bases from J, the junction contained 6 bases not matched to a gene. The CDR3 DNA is TGTGCCAGCAGTCCCCAGCGGGGGGTACAAGAGACCCAGTACTTC. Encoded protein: CASSPQRGVQETQYF.

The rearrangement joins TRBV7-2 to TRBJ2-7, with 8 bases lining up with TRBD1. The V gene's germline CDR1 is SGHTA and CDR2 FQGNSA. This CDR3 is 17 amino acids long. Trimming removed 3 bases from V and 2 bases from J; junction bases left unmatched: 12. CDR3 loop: CASSLDSGTGPTYEQYF. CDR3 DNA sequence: TGTGCCAGCAGCTTGGACTCCGGGACAGGACCGACCTACGAGCAGTACTTC.

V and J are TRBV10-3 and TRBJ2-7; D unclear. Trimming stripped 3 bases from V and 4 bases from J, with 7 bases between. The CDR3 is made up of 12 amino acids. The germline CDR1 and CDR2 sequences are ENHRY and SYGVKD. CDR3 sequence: CAISDPNYEQYF. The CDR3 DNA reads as TGTGCCATCAGTGATCCGAATTACGAGCAGTACTTC.

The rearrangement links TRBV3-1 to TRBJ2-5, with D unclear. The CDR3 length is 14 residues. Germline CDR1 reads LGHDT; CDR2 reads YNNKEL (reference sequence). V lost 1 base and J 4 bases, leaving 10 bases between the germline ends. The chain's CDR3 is CASSQALLPETQYF. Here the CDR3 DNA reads TGTGCCAGCAGCCAAGCCCTGCTCCCAGAGACCCAGTACTTC.

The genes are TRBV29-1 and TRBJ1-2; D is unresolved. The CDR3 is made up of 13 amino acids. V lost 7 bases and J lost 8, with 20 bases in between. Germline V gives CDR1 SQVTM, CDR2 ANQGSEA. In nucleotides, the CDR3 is TGCAGCGCCAACCCCTCGGGGAGGAGAGGCTACACCTTC. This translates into CSANPSGRRGYTF.

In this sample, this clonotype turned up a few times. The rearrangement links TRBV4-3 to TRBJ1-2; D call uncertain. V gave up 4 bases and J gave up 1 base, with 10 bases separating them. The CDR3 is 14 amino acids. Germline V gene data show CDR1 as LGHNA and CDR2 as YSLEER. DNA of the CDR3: TGCGCCAGCAGCCCCCTAGGGATTAACTATGGCTACACCTTC. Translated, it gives CASSPLGINYGYTF.

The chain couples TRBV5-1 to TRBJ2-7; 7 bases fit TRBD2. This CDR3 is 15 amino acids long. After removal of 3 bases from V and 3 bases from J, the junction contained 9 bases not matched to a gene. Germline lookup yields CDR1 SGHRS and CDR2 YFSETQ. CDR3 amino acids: CASSYGGAGYYEQYF. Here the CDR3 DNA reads TGCGCCAGCAGCTACGGAGGAGCGGGGTACTACGAGCAGTACTTC.

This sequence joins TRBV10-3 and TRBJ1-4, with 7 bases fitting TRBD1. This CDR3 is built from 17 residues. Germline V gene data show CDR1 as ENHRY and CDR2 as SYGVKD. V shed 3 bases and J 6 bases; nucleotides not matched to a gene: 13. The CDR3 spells CAISDSRQTGPDEKLFF. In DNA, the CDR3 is TGTGCCATCAGTGACAGTCGACAGACAGGGCCGGATGAAAAACTGTTTTTT.

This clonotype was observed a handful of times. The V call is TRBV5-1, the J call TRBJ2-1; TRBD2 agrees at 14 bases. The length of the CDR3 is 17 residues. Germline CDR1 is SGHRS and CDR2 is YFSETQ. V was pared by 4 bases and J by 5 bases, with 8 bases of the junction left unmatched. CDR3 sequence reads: CASSKGLAGAGDNEQFF. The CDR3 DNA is TGCGCCAGCAGCAAGGGACTAGCGGGGGCCGGGGACAATGAGCAGTTCTTC.

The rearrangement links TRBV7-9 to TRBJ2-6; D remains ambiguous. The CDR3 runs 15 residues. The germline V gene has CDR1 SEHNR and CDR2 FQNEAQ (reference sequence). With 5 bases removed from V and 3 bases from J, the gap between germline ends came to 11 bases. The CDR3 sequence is CASSNDLGGANVLTF. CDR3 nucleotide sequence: TGTGCCAGCAGCAATGATCTAGGTGGGGCCAACGTCCTGACTTTC.

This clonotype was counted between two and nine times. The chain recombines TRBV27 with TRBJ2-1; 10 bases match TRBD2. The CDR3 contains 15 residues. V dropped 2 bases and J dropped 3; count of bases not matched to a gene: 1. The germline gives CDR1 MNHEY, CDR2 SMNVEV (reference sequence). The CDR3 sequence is CASSLGTSVYNEQFF. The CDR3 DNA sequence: TGTGCCAGCAGTTTAGGGACTAGCGTCTACAATGAGCAGTTCTTC.